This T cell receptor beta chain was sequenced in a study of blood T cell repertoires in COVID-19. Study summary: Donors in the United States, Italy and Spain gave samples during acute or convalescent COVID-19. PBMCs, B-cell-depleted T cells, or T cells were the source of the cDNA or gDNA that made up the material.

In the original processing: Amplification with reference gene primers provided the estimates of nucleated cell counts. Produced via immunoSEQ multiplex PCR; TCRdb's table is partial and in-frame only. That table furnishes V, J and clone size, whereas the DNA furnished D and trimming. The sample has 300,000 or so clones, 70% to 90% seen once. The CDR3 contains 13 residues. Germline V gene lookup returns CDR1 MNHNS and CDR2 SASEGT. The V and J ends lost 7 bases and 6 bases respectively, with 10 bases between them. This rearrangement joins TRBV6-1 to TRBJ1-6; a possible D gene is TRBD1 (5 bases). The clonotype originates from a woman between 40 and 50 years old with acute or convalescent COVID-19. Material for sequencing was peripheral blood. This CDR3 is CASNIQVNSPLHF. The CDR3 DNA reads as TGTGCCAGCAACATACAGGTTAATTCACCCCTCCACTTT.